Listed below are T cell receptor beta chains from one sample, sequenced in a study of T cell responses to AZD1222 COVID-19 vaccine. Clones were read by immunoSEQ multiplex PCR, and TCRdb kept only the in-frame ones, dropping some. The sample lists more than 110,000 clones, almost 90% occurring once. The sequenced sample was peripheral blood, obtained on day 0 of AZD1222 vaccination. The receptor set was obtained from an adult in good health. Both conserved end residues are part of each CDR3. The D gene is left open where the match is weak. Rows may omit the clone size; those that give it use once, few, many or a size class.

>TRBD1|.|TRBJ1-2|TRBV18
CASSLRDSEGYTF
TGTGCCAGCTCACTCCGGGACAGCGAGGGCTACACCTTC
>.|.|TRBJ2-7|TRBV7-2
CASSWKEEQYF
TGTGCCAGCAGTTGGAAGGAAGAGCAGTACTTC
>.|.|TRBJ2-3|TRBV13
CASSFTDTQYF
TGTGCCAGCAGCTTCACAGATACGCAGTATTTT
>.|.|TRBJ2-1|TRBV18
CASSPGYINEQFF
TGTGCCAGCTCACCGGGGTATATTAATGAGCAGTTCTTC
>.|.|TRBJ1-4|TRBV29-1
CSVGRQWGEKLFF
TGCAGCGTTGGAAGGCAGTGGGGTGAAAAACTGTTTTTT
>.|.|TRBJ2-7|TRBV28
CASSPGTAAMREQYF
TGTGCCAGCAGTCCTGGGACTGCAGCGATGAGGGAGCAGTACTTC
>.|many|TRBJ2-3|TRBV3-1/TRBV3-2
CASSQARDPSTDTQYF
TGTGCCAGCAGCCAAGCACGGGACCCGAGCACAGATACGCAGTATTTT
>TRBD1|once|TRBJ2-7|TRBV6-5
CASRTTGGYEQYF
TGTGCCAGCAGGACGACAGGGGGATACGAGCAGTACTTC
>TRBD1|.|TRBJ2-7|TRBV28
CASSSGTGAYEQYF
TGTGCCAGCAGCTCCGGGACAGGGGCCTACGAGCAGTACTTC
>.|few|TRBJ1-6|TRBV7-3
CASSLEGTGSPLHF
TGTGCCAGCAGCTTGGAGGGTACTGGTTCACCCCTCCACTTT
>.|.|TRBJ1-4|TRBV28
CASRPSSNEKLFF
TGTGCCAGCAGGCCCTCCAGTAATGAAAAACTGTTTTTT
>TRBD2|.|TRBJ2-3|TRBV10-3
CAIRSAGGLSADTQYF
TGTGCCATCAGGTCAGCGGGAGGGCTGAGCGCAGATACGCAGTATTTT
>TRBD1|.|TRBJ2-7|TRBV6-5
CASRLRTGDSYEQYF
TGTGCCAGCAGATTAAGGACAGGGGATTCCTACGAGCAGTACTTC
>.|.|TRBJ1-1|TRBV30
CAWSKVTRDTEAFF
TGTGCCTGGAGTAAGGTGACTCGGGACACTGAAGCTTTCTTT
>.|.|TRBJ2-5|TRBV11-1
CASSFGETQYF
TGTGCCAGCAGCTTCGGGGAGACCCAGTACTTC
>.|.|TRBJ2-7|TRBV28
CASGAGTVLYEQYF
TGTGCCAGCGGCGCGGGGACAGTACTCTACGAGCAGTACTTC
>.|.|TRBJ2-2|TRBV6-5
CASSSLPDLAGELFF
TGTGCCAGCAGTTCCTTACCCGACCTGGCCGGGGAGCTGTTTTTT
>.|.|TRBJ2-1|TRBV9
CASSVDPGRSEQFF
TGTGCCAGCAGCGTAGACCCGGGAAGGAGTGAGCAGTTCTTC
>.|once|TRBJ2-3|TRBV6-2/TRBV6-3
CASSYQSTDTQYF
TGTGCCAGCAGTTATCAGAGCACAGATACGCAGTATTTT
>.|once|TRBJ2-7|TRBV6-2/TRBV6-3
CASTPRGYYEQYF
TGTGCCAGCACCCCGAGGGGGTACTACGAGCAGTACTTC
>.|few|TRBJ1-2|TRBV28
CASSRPPNSGATF
TGTGCCAGCAGTCGCCCGCCAAACTCTGGAGCCACCTTC
>.|.|TRBJ1-6|TRBV7-9
CASSLTQLRSSYNSPLHF
TGTGCCAGCAGCCTAACCCAACTACGGAGCTCCTATAATTCACCCCTCCACTTT